This is a list of T cell receptor beta chains from one sample in a study of blood T cells in healthy people across ages. One entry per CDR3 protein, called by TCRdb with MiXCR from the 5' RACE reads. The table has under 700,000 distinct CDR3 sequences, approximately 25% seen once. The sample also formed part of further work on T cells of mothers and their children.

The specimen was blood. The origin of the receptors is a boy aged 5-17 years in good health. Both conserved end residues are part of each CDR3. D genes are given only for firm matches. Some rows mark clone size as missing; the rest say once, few, many or name a class of expanded clone.

j_call | clone_size | d_call | v_call | cdr3_aa | cdr3_nt
TRBJ2-1 | few | NA | TRBV29-1 | CSVGGLVRRAEQFF | TGCAGCGTTGGGGGTCTAGTTCGGCGTGCTGAGCAGTTCTTC
TRBJ2-6 | few | NA | TRBV6-2/TRBV6-3 | CASSYSEWGGPGANVLTF | TGTGCCAGCAGTTACTCGGAGTGGGGGGGGCCTGGGGCCAACGTCCTGACTTTC
TRBJ2-1 | few | TRBD1 | TRBV19 | CASSSLTGNEQFF | TGTGCCAGTAGTAGCCTGACAGGGAATGAGCAGTTCTTC
TRBJ2-7 | few | TRBD1 | TRBV20-1 | CSARGSTGSEQYF | TGCAGTGCTCGGGGATCGACAGGGAGCGAGCAGTACTTC
TRBJ2-7 | NA | NA | TRBV5-6 | CASSTGGQGSSYEQYF | TGTGCCAGCAGCACCGGCGGGCAGGGGTCCTCCTACGAGCAGTACTTC
TRBJ2-7 | few | TRBD2 | TRBV7-9 | CASSLARLADSSYEQYF | TGTGCCAGCAGCTTAGCGCGGCTAGCGGACTCCTCCTACGAGCAGTACTTC
TRBJ2-1 | once | NA | TRBV27 | CASSLPSVEQFF | TGTGCCAGCAGTTTGCCCTCAGTTGAGCAGTTCTTC
TRBJ2-1 | NA | NA | TRBV11-2 | CASAEGGFYSNNEQFF | TGTGCCAGCGCAGAGGGGGGTTTTTATTCGAACAATGAGCAGTTCTTC
TRBJ2-7 | NA | NA | TRBV7-9 | CASSPNAEGTSYEQYF | TGTGCCAGCAGCCCAAATGCCGAAGGAACCTCCTACGAGCAGTACTTC
TRBJ2-2 | NA | NA | TRBV6-4 | CASSDSFPEVEKLFF | TGTGCCAGCAGTGACTCCTTCCCCGAAGTGGAAAAGCTGTTTTTT
TRBJ2-7 | few | TRBD2 | TRBV28 | CASSLGGELTYEQYF | TGTGCCAGCAGTTTAGGGGGGGAATTAACCTACGAGCAGTACTTC
TRBJ1-1 | NA | TRBD1 | TRBV7-9 | CASSPTGGWGTEAFF | TGTGCCAGCAGCCCGACAGGGGGCTGGGGCACTGAAGCTTTCTTT
TRBJ2-2 | NA | TRBD1 | TRBV11-2 | CASSAGQGNGELFF | TGTGCCAGCAGCGCGGGACAGGGAAACGGGGAGCTGTTTTTT
TRBJ2-7 | NA | NA | TRBV15 | CATSRDSRDPYEQYF | TGTGCCACCAGCAGAGATTCGAGGGACCCCTACGAGCAGTACTTC
TRBJ2-5 | few | TRBD2 | TRBV5-1 | CASSFTSGGVQETQYF | TGCGCCAGCAGCTTCACTAGCGGGGGAGTTCAAGAGACCCAGTACTTC
TRBJ2-7 | few | TRBD1 | TRBV2 | CASSEYRGPYEQYF | TGTGCCAGCAGTGAGTACAGGGGACCCTACGAGCAGTACTTC
TRBJ2-7 | few | NA | TRBV18 | CASSPSRINNYEQYF | TGTGCCAGCTCACCGTCCCGGATTAACAACTACGAGCAGTACTTC
TRBJ1-1 | NA | NA | TRBV27 | CASSSTGFENTEAFF | TGTGCCAGCAGTTCGACGGGTTTCGAGAACACTGAAGCTTTCTTT
TRBJ1-2 | NA | TRBD1 | TRBV10-3 | CASGQGTNYGYTF | TGTGCCAGCGGACAGGGGACTAACTATGGCTACACCTTC
TRBJ1-4 | few | TRBD1 | TRBV28 | CASSFRLISGGEKKLFF | TGTGCCAGCAGTTTTCGGTTAATTTCAGGGGGAGAAAAAAAACTGTTTTTT
TRBJ2-3 | NA | TRBD1 | TRBV19 | CASVAGGTDTQYF | TGTGCCAGTGTGGCAGGGGGAACAGATACGCAGTATTTT
TRBJ2-7 | few | TRBD2 | TRBV4-1 | CASSQVVASGGRSYEQYF | TGCGCCAGCAGCCAAGTTGTCGCTAGCGGGGGGCGCTCCTACGAGCAGTACTTC
TRBJ2-1 | NA | NA | TRBV28 | CASSARGSSYNEQFF | TGTGCCAGCAGTGCACGGGGAAGCTCCTACAATGAGCAGTTCTTC
TRBJ2-5 | NA | NA | TRBV12-3/TRBV12-4 | CASRQTIQETQYF | TGTGCCAGCAGACAGACAATACAAGAGACCCAGTACTTC
TRBJ2-3 | few | TRBD2 | TRBV28 | CASLAGGVDTQYF | TGTGCCAGCTTAGCGGGAGGGGTAGATACGCAGTATTTT